This T cell receptor beta chain was recorded in a study of somatic mutations in cytotoxic T cells in rheumatoid arthritis. Germline loops: CDR1 SNHLY, CDR2 FYNNEI. This CDR3 has 14 amino acids. The V gene end was trimmed by 1 base and the J gene end by 7 bases; junction bases not matched to a gene: 4. The table came from immunoSEQ multiplex PCR; TCRdb's copy has only in-frame clones and leaves some out. The sample lists roughly 20,000 clones, around 83% occurring once. Sequencing was carried out using CD8+ T cells sorted from blood. The chain joins TRBV2 to TRBJ1-2, with 9 bases identical to TRBD1. The clonotype originates from an adult with rheumatoid arthritis. The chain's CDR3 is CASSEGDRVGGYTF. The CDR3 DNA reads TGTGCCAGCAGTGAAGGGGACAGGGTGGGTGGCTACACCTTC.